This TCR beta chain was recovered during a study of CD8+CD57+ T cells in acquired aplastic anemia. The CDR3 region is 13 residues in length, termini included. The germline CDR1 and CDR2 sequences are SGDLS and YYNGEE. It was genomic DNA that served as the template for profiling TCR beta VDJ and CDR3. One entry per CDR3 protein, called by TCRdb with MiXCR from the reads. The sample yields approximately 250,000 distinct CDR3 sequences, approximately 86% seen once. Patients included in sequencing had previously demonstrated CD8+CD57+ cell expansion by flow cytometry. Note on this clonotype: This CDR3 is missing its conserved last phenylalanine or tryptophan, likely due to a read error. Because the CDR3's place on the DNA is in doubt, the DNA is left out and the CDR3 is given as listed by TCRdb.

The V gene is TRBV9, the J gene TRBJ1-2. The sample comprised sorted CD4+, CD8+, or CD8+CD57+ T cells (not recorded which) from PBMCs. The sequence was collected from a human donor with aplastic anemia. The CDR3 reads CASGEGGKIQYFV.